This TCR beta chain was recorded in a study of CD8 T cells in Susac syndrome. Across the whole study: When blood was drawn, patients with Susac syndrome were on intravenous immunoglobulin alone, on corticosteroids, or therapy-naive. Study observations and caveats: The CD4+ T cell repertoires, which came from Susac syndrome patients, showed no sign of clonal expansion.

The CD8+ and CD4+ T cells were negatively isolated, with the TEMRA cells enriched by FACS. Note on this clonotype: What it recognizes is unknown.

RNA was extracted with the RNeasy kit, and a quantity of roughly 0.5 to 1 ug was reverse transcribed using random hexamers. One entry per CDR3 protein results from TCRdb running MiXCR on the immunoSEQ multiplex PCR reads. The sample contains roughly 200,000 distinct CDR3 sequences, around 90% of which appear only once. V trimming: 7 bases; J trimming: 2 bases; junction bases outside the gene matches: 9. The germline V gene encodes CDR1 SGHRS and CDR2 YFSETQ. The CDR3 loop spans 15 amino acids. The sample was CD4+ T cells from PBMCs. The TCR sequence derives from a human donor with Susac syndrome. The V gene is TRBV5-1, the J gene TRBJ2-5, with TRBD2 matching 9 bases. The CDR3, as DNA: TGCGCCAGCTTTCGGACTAGCGCGGGGCAAGAGACCCAGTACTTC. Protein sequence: CASFRTSAGQETQYF.